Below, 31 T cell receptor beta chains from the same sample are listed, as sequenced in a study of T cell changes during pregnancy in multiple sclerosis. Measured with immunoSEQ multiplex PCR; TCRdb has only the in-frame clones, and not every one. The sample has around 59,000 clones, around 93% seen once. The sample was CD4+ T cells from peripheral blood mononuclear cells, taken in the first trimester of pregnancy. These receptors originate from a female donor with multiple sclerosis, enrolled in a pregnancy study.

The chain's CDR3 is CASSRGETQYF. Written as DNA, the CDR3 is TGTGCCAGCTCCCGGGGAGAGACCCAGTACTTC. The V call is TRBV18, the J call TRBJ2-5, with D possibly being TRBD2 (5 bases). The CDR3 extends over 11 amino acids. V dropped 6 bases and J dropped 4 bases, with 6 bases sitting between them. Germline V gene sequence: CDR1 KGHSH, CDR2 LQKENI.

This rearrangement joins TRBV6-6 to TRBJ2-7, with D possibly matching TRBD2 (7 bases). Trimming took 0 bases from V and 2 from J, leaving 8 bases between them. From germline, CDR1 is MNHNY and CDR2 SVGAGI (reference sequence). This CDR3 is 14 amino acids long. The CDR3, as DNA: TGTGCCAGCAGTTACTCGGGGGGGCCCTACGAGCAGTACTTC. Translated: CASSYSGGPYEQYF.

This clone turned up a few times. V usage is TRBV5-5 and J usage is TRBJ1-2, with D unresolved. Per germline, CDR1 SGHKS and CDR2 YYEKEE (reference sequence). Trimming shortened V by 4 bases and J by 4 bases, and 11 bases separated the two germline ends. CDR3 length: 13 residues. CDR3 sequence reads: CASSLDGGYGYTF. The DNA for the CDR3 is TGTGCCAGCAGCCTGGACGGAGGCTATGGCTACACCTTC.

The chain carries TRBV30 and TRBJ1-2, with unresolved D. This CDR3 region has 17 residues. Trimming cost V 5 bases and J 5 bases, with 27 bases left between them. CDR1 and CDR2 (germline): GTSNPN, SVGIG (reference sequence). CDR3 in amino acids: CAWWRRGLRAPGYGYTF. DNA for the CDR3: TGTGCCTGGTGGAGACGGGGATTGCGGGCTCCGGGATATGGCTACACCTTC.

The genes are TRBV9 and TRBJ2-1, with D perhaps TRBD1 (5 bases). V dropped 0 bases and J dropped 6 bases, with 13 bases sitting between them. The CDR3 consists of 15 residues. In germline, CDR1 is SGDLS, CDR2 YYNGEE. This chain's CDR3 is CASSVASAGSNEQFF. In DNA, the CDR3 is TGTGCCAGCAGCGTAGCTTCGGCAGGGTCCAATGAGCAGTTCTTC.

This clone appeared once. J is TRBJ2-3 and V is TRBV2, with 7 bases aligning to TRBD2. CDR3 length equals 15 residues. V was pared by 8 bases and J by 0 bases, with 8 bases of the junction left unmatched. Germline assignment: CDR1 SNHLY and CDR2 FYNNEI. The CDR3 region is CASGEGRSSTDTQYF. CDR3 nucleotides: TGTGCCAGCGGGGAGGGGCGATCTAGCACAGATACGCAGTATTTT.

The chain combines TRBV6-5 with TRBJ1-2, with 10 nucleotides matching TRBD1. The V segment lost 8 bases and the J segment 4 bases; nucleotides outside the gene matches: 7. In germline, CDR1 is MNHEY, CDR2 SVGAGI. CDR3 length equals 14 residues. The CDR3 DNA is TGTGCCAGCGGCGGGACAGGGGCGGTCTATGGCTACACCTTC. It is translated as CASGGTGAVYGYTF.

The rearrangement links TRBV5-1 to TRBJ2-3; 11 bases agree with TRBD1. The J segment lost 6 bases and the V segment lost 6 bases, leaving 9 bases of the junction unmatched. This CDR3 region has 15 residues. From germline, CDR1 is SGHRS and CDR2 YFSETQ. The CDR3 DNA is TGCGCCAGCAAAACTGGACAGGGGGCTGTGGATACGCAGTATTTT. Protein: CASKTGQGAVDTQYF.

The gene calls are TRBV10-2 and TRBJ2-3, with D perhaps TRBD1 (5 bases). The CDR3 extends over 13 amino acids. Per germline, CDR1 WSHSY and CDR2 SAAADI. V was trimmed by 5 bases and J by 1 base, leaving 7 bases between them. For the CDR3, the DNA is TGCGCCAGCAGTAGACAGCGCACAGATACGCAGTATTTT. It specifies CASSRQRTDTQYF.

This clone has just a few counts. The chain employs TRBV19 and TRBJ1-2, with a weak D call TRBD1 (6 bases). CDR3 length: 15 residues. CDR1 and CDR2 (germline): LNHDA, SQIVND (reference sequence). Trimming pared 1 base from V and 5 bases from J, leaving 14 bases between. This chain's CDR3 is CASSIGGRGFYGYTF. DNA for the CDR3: TGTGCCAGTAGTATAGGGGGCAGGGGATTTTATGGCTACACCTTC.

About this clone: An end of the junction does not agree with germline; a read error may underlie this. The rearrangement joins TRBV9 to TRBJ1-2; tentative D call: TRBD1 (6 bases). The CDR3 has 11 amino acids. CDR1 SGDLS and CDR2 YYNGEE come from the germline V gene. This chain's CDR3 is CASRGGAKTIF. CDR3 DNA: TGTGCCAGCAGAGGGGGAGCCAAGACCATATTC.

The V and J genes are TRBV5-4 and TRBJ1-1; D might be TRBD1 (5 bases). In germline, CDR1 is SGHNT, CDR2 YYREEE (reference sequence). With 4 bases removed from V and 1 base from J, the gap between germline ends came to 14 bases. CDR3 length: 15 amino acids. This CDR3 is CASSTGGGGNTEAFF. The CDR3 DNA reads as TGTGCCAGCAGCACAGGCGGGGGGGGGAACACTGAAGCTTTCTTT. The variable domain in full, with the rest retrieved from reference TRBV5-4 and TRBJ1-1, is ETGVTQSPTHLIKTRGQQVTLRCSSQSGHNTVSWYQQALGQGPQFIFQYYREEENGRGNFPPRFSGLQFPNYSSELNVNALELDDSALYLCASSTGGGGNTEAFFGQGTRLTVV.

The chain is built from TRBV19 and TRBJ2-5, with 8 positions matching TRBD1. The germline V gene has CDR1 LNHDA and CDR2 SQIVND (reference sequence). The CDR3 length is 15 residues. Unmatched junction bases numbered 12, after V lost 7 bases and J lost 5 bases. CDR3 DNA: TGTGCCAGTACCCTTGGGCAGGGGGCGGAGGAGACCCAGTACTTC. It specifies CASTLGQGAEETQYF.

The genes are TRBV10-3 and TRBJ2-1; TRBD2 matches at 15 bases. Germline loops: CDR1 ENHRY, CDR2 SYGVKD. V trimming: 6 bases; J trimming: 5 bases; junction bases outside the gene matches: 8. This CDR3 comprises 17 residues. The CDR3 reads CAISPKGTSGGNNEQFF. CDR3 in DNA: TGTGCCATCAGCCCCAAAGGGACTAGCGGGGGGAACAATGAGCAGTTCTTC.

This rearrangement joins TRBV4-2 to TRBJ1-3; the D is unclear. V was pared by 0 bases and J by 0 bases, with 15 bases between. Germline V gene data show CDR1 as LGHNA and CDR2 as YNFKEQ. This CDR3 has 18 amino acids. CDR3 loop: CASSQDPPAGSSGNTIYF. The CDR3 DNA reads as TGTGCCAGCAGCCAAGATCCCCCCGCAGGCAGCTCTGGAAACACCATATATTTT.

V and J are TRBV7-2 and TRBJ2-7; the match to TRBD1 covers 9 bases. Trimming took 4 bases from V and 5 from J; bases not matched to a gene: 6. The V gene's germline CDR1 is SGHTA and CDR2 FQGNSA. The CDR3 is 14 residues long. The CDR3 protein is CASSWRTGGDEQYF. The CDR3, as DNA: TGTGCCAGCAGCTGGCGAACAGGGGGCGACGAGCAGTACTTC.

The CDR3 here is CASSGGGGGAHFGGYTF. CDR3 bases: TGTGCCAGCAGCGGAGGTGGTGGGGGGGCGCATTTCGGTGGCTACACCTTC. This chain joins TRBV4-2 and TRBJ1-2; D might be TRBD1 (6 bases). The CDR3 covers 17 residues. The V gene lost 5 bases and the J gene lost 7 bases, with 26 bases spanning the gap. Germline V gives CDR1 LGHNA, CDR2 YNFKEQ.

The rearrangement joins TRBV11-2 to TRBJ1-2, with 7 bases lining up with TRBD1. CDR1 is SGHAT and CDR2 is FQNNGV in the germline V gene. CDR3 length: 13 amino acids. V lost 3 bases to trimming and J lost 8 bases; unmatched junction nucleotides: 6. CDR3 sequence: CASSFDRVLGYTF. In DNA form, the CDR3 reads TGTGCCAGCAGCTTCGACAGGGTTTTGGGCTACACCTTC.

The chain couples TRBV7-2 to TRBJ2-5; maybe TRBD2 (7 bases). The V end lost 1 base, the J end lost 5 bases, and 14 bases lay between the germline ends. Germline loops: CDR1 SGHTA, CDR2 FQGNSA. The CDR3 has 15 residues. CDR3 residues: CASSLGEGGKETQYF. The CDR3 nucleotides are TGTGCCAGCAGCTTAGGGGAGGGGGGCAAGGAGACCCAGTACTTC.

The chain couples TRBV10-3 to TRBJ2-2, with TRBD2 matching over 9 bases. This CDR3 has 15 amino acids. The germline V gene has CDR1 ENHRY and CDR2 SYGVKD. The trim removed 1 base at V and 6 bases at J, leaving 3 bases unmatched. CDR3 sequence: CAISEFSGGAGELFF. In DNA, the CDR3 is TGTGCCATCAGTGAGTTTAGCGGGGGTGCCGGGGAGCTGTTTTTT.

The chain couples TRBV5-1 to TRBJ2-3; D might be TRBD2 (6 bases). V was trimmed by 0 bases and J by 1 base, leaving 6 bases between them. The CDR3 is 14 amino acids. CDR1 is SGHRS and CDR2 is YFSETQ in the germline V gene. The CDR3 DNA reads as TGCGCCAGCAGCTTGGGGGGGGGCACAGATACGCAGTATTTT. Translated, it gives CASSLGGGTDTQYF. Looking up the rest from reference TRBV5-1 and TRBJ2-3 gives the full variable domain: KAGVTQTPRYLIKTRGQQVTLSCSPISGHRSVSWYQQTPGQGLQFLFEYFSETQRNKGNFPGRFSGRQFSNSRSEMNVSTLELGDSALYLCASSLGGGTDTQYFGPGTRLTVL.

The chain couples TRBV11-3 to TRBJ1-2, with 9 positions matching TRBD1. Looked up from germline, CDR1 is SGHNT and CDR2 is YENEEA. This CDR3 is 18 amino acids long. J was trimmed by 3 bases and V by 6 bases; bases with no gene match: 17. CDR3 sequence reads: CASRDDGDREAGDYGYTF. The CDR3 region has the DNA TGTGCCAGCAGGGACGATGGGGACAGGGAAGCGGGAGACTATGGCTACACCTTC.

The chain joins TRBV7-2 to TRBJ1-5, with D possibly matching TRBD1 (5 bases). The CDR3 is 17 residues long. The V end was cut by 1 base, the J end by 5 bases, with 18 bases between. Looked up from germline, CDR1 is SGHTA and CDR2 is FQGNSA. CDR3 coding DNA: TGTGCCAGCAGCTTAGGGGCTTCCGACAGTTTCTATCAGCCCCAGCATTTT. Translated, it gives CASSLGASDSFYQPQHF.

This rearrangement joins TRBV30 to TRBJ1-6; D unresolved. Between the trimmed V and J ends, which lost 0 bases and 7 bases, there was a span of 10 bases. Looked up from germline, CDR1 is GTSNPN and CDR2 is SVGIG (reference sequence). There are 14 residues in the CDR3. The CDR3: CAWSVIQENSPLHF. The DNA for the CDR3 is TGTGCCTGGAGTGTAATTCAGGAAAATTCACCCCTCCACTTT.

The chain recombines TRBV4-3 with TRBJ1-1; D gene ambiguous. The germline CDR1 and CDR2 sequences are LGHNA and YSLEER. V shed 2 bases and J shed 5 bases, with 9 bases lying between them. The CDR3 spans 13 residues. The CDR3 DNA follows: TGCGCCAGCAGCCAATCGGGAGGAACTGAAGCTTTCTTT. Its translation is CASSQSGGTEAFF.

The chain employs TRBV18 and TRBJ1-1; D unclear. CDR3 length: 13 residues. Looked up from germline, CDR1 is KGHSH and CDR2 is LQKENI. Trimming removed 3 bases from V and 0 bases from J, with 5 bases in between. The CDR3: CASSPSLNTEAFF. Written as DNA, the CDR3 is TGTGCCAGCTCACCGAGTCTGAACACTGAAGCTTTCTTT. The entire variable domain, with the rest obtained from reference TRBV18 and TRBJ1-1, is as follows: NAGVMQNPRHLVRRRGQEARLRCSPMKGHSHVYWYRQLPEEGLKFMVYLQKENIIDESGMPKERFSAEFPKEGPSILRIQQVVRGDSAAYFCASSPSLNTEAFFGQGTRLTVV.

CDR3 in DNA: TGTGCCAGCAGCCTACGACAGGTTGGGGTTCAAGCTTTCTTT. The encoded protein is CASSLRQVGVQAFF. The chain couples TRBV27 to TRBJ1-1, with D possibly matching TRBD1 (6 bases). Trimming took 6 bases from V and 9 from J, leaving 20 bases between them. CDR3 length: 14 amino acids. CDR1 is MNHEY, CDR2 SMNVEV, per germline (reference sequence).

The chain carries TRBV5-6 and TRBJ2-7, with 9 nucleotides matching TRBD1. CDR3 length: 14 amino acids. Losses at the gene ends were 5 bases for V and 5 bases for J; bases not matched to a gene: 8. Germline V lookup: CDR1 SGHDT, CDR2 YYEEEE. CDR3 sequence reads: CASRRQGGINEQYF. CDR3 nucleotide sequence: TGTGCCAGCAGGAGACAGGGGGGCATCAACGAGCAGTACTTC.

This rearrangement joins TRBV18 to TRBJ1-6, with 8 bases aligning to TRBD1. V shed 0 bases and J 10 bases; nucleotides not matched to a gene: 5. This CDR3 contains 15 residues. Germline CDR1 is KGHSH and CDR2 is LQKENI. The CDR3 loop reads CASSPPDRARSPLHF. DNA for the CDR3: TGTGCCAGCTCACCACCGGACAGGGCCCGATCACCCCTCCACTTT.

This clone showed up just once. DNA for the CDR3: TGTGCCAGTAGTATTGAGAACTCTGGAAACACCATATATTTT. This gives the protein CASSIENSGNTIYF. V is TRBV19 and J is TRBJ1-3; D gene ambiguous. Per germline, CDR1 LNHDA and CDR2 SQIVND (reference sequence). There are 14 residues in the CDR3. Between the trimmed V and J ends, which lost 3 bases and 0 bases, there was a span of 6 bases.

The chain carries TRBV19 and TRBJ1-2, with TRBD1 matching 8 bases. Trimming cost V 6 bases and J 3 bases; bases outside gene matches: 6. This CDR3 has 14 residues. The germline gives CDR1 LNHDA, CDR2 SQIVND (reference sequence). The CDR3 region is CASREPGQDYGYTF. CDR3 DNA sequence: TGTGCCAGTAGGGAACCGGGACAGGACTATGGCTACACCTTC.